This T cell receptor (beta chain) was sequenced during a study of cytomegalovirus exposure and HLA in healthy donors. The PCR used 60 Vbeta and 13 Jbeta primers. Clones were read by immunoSEQ multiplex PCR, and TCRdb kept only the in-frame ones, dropping some. The data show under 85,000 clones, with roughly three quarters seen just once and 3% to 3.5% held by the top ten. CDR1 and CDR2 (germline): SGDLS, YYNGEE. With 7 bases removed from V and 1 base from J, the gap between germline ends came to 13 bases. This CDR3 comprises 14 residues. The rearrangement uses TRBV9 and TRBJ2-3; possibly TRBD2 for D (5 bases). The TCR comes from a man aged 18 to 29 in good health and CMV-seronegative. Material: PBMCs. The CDR3 here is CASSGGRGTDTQYF. For the CDR3, the DNA is TGTGCCAGCTCCGGTGGGCGGGGCACAGATACGCAGTATTTT. The variable domain in full, with the rest retrieved from reference TRBV9 and TRBJ2-3, is DSGVTQTPKHLITATGQRVTLRCSPRSGDLSVYWYQQSLDQGLQFLIQYYNGEERAKGNILERFSAQQFPDLHSELNLSSLELGDSALYFCASSGGRGTDTQYFGPGTRLTVL.